A selection of T cell receptor beta chains follows, all from one sample in a study of blood T cell repertoires in COVID-19. Only in-frame clones appear in the TCRdb table, and some are missing; sequencing was by immunoSEQ multiplex PCR. The table lists about half a million clones, around 85% of them singletons. The specimen was peripheral blood. Every receptor here comes from a human donor in a cohort sampled during active COVID-19. Both conserved end residues are part of each CDR3. A D gene is named only where the DNA matches it firmly. Clone sizes are given selectively: once, few, many, or a class where the clone is expanded.

v_gene: TRBV7-2
abundance: -
d_gene: -
j_gene: TRBJ1-2
CDR3aa: CASSLENGGYGYTF
CDR3nt: TGTGCCAGCAGCTTAGAAAACGGGGGCTATGGCTACACCTTC

v_gene: TRBV7-2
abundance: -
d_gene: -
j_gene: TRBJ2-7
CDR3aa: CASSFVVVSYEQYF
CDR3nt: TGTGCCAGCAGCTTTGTAGTGGTCTCCTACGAGCAGTACTTC

v_gene: TRBV7-9
abundance: -
d_gene: -
j_gene: TRBJ1-6
CDR3aa: CASSSNNRELGSPLHF
CDR3nt: TGTGCCAGCAGCTCCAACAACAGGGAATTAGGTTCACCCCTCCACTTT

v_gene: TRBV14
abundance: -
d_gene: -
j_gene: TRBJ1-2
CDR3aa: CASSQVPRLGYTF
CDR3nt: TGTGCCAGCAGCCAAGTCCCGAGGTTGGGCTACACCTTC

v_gene: TRBV23-1
abundance: -
d_gene: TRBD1
j_gene: TRBJ2-4
CDR3aa: CASSATGGQAKNIQYF
CDR3nt: TGCGCCAGCAGTGCCACAGGGGGCCAAGCCAAAAACATTCAGTACTTC

v_gene: TRBV5-6
abundance: once
d_gene: TRBD1
j_gene: TRBJ1-3
CDR3aa: CASTLTGLTNTIYF
CDR3nt: TGTGCCAGCACCCTGACAGGGCTCACAAACACCATATATTTT

v_gene: TRBV6-6
abundance: -
d_gene: TRBD1
j_gene: TRBJ1-5
CDR3aa: CASTDRGGNQPQHF
CDR3nt: TGTGCCAGCACCGACAGGGGGGGCAATCAGCCCCAGCATTTT

v_gene: TRBV7-9
abundance: -
d_gene: TRBD2
j_gene: TRBJ2-4
CDR3aa: CASSSRLAVAKNIQYF
CDR3nt: TGTGCCAGCAGCTCACGGCTAGCGGTAGCCAAAAACATTCAGTACTTC

v_gene: TRBV11-2
abundance: -
d_gene: -
j_gene: TRBJ2-1
CDR3aa: CASSLDTGFQSEQFF
CDR3nt: TGTGCCAGCAGCTTAGATACAGGTTTTCAGAGTGAGCAGTTCTTC

v_gene: TRBV27
abundance: -
d_gene: -
j_gene: TRBJ1-4
CDR3aa: CASSRGALNEKLFF
CDR3nt: TGTGCCAGCAGCCGCGGGGCCCTTAATGAAAAACTGTTTTTT

v_gene: TRBV4-3
abundance: -
d_gene: TRBD2
j_gene: TRBJ2-3
CDR3aa: CASSQRGAGVITDTQYF
CDR3nt: TGCGCCAGCAGCCAGCGTGGAGCGGGAGTAATCACAGATACGCAGTATTTT

v_gene: TRBV19
abundance: -
d_gene: -
j_gene: TRBJ2-1
CDR3aa: CASIGGPGIYNEQFF
CDR3nt: TGTGCCAGTATCGGTGGGCCCGGGATCTACAATGAGCAGTTCTTC

v_gene: TRBV5-8
abundance: once
d_gene: -
j_gene: TRBJ2-5
CDR3aa: CASTEGDSRETQYF
CDR3nt: TGTGCCAGCACCGAGGGGGATAGTCGAGAGACCCAGTACTTC

v_gene: TRBV18
abundance: -
d_gene: -
j_gene: TRBJ1-6
CDR3aa: CASSLENSPLHF
CDR3nt: TGTGCCAGCTCGTTAGAGAATTCACCCCTCCACTTT

v_gene: TRBV19
abundance: few
d_gene: TRBD2
j_gene: TRBJ2-5
CDR3aa: CASSTSGRDLGGETQYF
CDR3nt: TGTGCCAGTAGTACTAGCGGGAGAGATCTCGGGGGAGAGACCCAGTACTTC

v_gene: TRBV19
abundance: -
d_gene: -
j_gene: TRBJ1-2
CDR3aa: CATDDSNYGYTF
CDR3nt: TGTGCCACCGACGACAGTAACTATGGCTACACCTTC

v_gene: TRBV11-2
abundance: -
d_gene: -
j_gene: TRBJ1-3
CDR3aa: CASSLLNTIYF
CDR3nt: TGTGCCAGCAGCTTACTAAACACCATATATTTT

v_gene: TRBV7-9
abundance: -
d_gene: TRBD1
j_gene: TRBJ2-7
CDR3aa: CASSLPETGKYEQYF
CDR3nt: TGTGCCAGCAGCCTCCCCGAGACAGGGAAATACGAGCAGTACTTC

v_gene: TRBV12-3/TRBV12-4
abundance: -
d_gene: -
j_gene: TRBJ1-2
CDR3aa: CASSFRRDYGYTF
CDR3nt: TGTGCCAGCAGTTTCCGCAGGGACTATGGCTACACCTTC

v_gene: TRBV3-1/TRBV3-2
abundance: -
d_gene: -
j_gene: TRBJ1-2
CDR3aa: CASSPPTMAAGYTF
CDR3nt: TGTGCCAGCAGCCCACCAACTATGGCCGCTGGCTACACCTTC

v_gene: TRBV9
abundance: -
d_gene: -
j_gene: TRBJ2-7
CDR3aa: CASSPDPLTGSYEQYF
CDR3nt: TGTGCCAGCAGCCCCGACCCGTTGACAGGTTCCTACGAGCAGTACTTC

v_gene: TRBV30
abundance: once
d_gene: -
j_gene: TRBJ1-1
CDR3aa: CAWSTLAEAFF
CDR3nt: TGTGCCTGGAGTACATTGGCTGAAGCTTTCTTT

v_gene: TRBV2
abundance: -
d_gene: -
j_gene: TRBJ2-7
CDR3aa: CASSEGLADYEQYF
CDR3nt: TGTGCCAGCAGTGAAGGGCTAGCTGACTACGAGCAGTACTTC

v_gene: TRBV10-3
abundance: -
d_gene: TRBD2
j_gene: TRBJ2-7
CDR3aa: CAISARGDEQYF
CDR3nt: TGTGCCATCAGTGCTCGGGGGGACGAGCAGTACTTC

v_gene: TRBV20-1
abundance: -
d_gene: -
j_gene: TRBJ2-7
CDR3aa: CSASQGYEQYF
CDR3nt: TGCAGTGCTTCACAGGGCTACGAGCAGTACTTC

v_gene: TRBV29-1
abundance: -
d_gene: -
j_gene: TRBJ2-1
CDR3aa: CSVAPSQQFF
CDR3nt: TGCAGCGTTGCCCCCTCCCAGCAGTTCTTC

v_gene: TRBV7-7
abundance: -
d_gene: TRBD2
j_gene: TRBJ2-5
CDR3aa: CASSFPPGLADKETQYF
CDR3nt: TGTGCTAGCAGCTTCCCCCCAGGACTAGCGGATAAAGAGACCCAGTACTTC

v_gene: TRBV28
abundance: -
d_gene: TRBD1
j_gene: TRBJ1-2
CDR3aa: CASSPGGQGLRGYTF
CDR3nt: TGTGCCAGCAGCCCGGGGGGACAGGGACTAAGGGGCTACACCTTC

v_gene: TRBV9
abundance: -
d_gene: TRBD2
j_gene: TRBJ2-2
CDR3aa: CASNALGLAGGRVPGELFF
CDR3nt: TGTGCCAGCAATGCCCTTGGGCTAGCGGGAGGGCGAGTCCCCGGGGAGCTGTTTTTT

v_gene: TRBV6-5
abundance: -
d_gene: -
j_gene: TRBJ2-3
CDR3aa: CASSPTRQITDTQYF
CDR3nt: TGTGCCAGCAGTCCGACTAGACAGATCACAGATACGCAGTATTTT

v_gene: TRBV19
abundance: -
d_gene: -
j_gene: TRBJ1-4
CDR3aa: CASRYMATLTNEKLFF
CDR3nt: TGTGCCAGTAGGTATATGGCCACCTTGACTAATGAAAAACTGTTTTTT

v_gene: TRBV28
abundance: once
d_gene: TRBD1
j_gene: TRBJ1-2
CDR3aa: CASLQGAFNYGYTF
CDR3nt: TGTGCCAGCTTGCAGGGGGCGTTTAACTATGGCTACACCTTC

v_gene: TRBV3-1/TRBV3-2
abundance: -
d_gene: TRBD2
j_gene: TRBJ2-1
CDR3aa: CASTSGTSGDSYNEQFF
CDR3nt: TGTGCCTCTACTTCGGGGACTAGCGGGGACTCCTACAATGAGCAGTTCTTC

v_gene: TRBV5-8
abundance: -
d_gene: TRBD2
j_gene: TRBJ2-1
CDR3aa: CASSLGLAGGSNEQFF
CDR3nt: TGTGCCAGCAGCTTAGGTCTAGCGGGAGGGTCCAATGAGCAGTTCTTC

v_gene: TRBV9
abundance: -
d_gene: -
j_gene: TRBJ2-3
CDR3aa: CASSASRTDTQYF
CDR3nt: TGTGCCAGCAGCGCCTCCCGCACAGATACGCAGTATTTT

v_gene: TRBV24-1
abundance: -
d_gene: -
j_gene: TRBJ2-3
CDR3aa: CATSERGNTQYF
CDR3nt: TGTGCCACCAGTGAACGCGGAAATACGCAGTATTTT

v_gene: TRBV11-2
abundance: -
d_gene: TRBD1
j_gene: TRBJ1-5
CDR3aa: CASRPGWTGADQPQHF
CDR3nt: TGTGCCAGCAGGCCTGGGTGGACAGGGGCCGATCAGCCCCAGCATTTT

v_gene: TRBV2
abundance: -
d_gene: -
j_gene: TRBJ1-5
CDR3aa: CASSEVQAGNQPQHF
CDR3nt: TGTGCCAGCAGTGAGGTACAGGCTGGCAATCAGCCCCAGCATTTT

v_gene: TRBV5-4
abundance: few
d_gene: -
j_gene: TRBJ1-5
CDR3aa: CASSLGHPSNQPQHF
CDR3nt: TGTGCCAGCAGCTTGGGGCACCCTAGCAATCAGCCCCAGCATTTT

v_gene: TRBV7-3
abundance: -
d_gene: TRBD1
j_gene: TRBJ2-1
CDR3aa: CASSSKSGQGDSYNEQFF
CDR3nt: TGTGCCAGCAGCTCCAAGTCAGGCCAGGGGGACTCCTACAATGAGCAGTTCTTC

v_gene: TRBV6-5
abundance: -
d_gene: -
j_gene: TRBJ1-1
CDR3aa: CASSYSWQNTEAFF
CDR3nt: TGTGCCAGCAGTTACTCGTGGCAGAACACTGAAGCTTTCTTT

v_gene: TRBV19
abundance: few
d_gene: TRBD1
j_gene: TRBJ1-1
CDR3aa: CASSTLQGGRNTEAFF
CDR3nt: TGTGCCAGTAGTACCCTCCAGGGGGGAAGGAACACTGAAGCTTTCTTT

v_gene: TRBV27
abundance: -
d_gene: -
j_gene: TRBJ1-5
CDR3aa: CASSPRQVSNQPQHF
CDR3nt: TGTGCCAGCAGTCCTAGACAGGTCAGCAATCAGCCCCAGCATTTT

v_gene: TRBV4-2
abundance: -
d_gene: TRBD2
j_gene: TRBJ2-7
CDR3aa: CASSQGLAGEFFAEQYF
CDR3nt: TGTGCCAGCAGCCAAGGACTAGCGGGAGAGTTTTTTGCTGAGCAGTACTTC

v_gene: TRBV19
abundance: -
d_gene: TRBD1
j_gene: TRBJ1-1
CDR3aa: CASSFGTGAFF
CDR3nt: TGTGCCAGTAGTTTCGGGACAGGGGCTTTCTTT

v_gene: TRBV11-1
abundance: -
d_gene: -
j_gene: TRBJ2-3
CDR3aa: CASSLAGVGTDTQYF
CDR3nt: TGTGCCAGCAGCTTAGCGGGAGTGGGCACAGATACGCAGTATTTT

v_gene: TRBV7-9
abundance: once
d_gene: -
j_gene: TRBJ2-7
CDR3aa: CASSLTATVYEQYF
CDR3nt: TGTGCCAGCAGCTTAACTGCGACAGTCTACGAGCAGTACTTC

v_gene: TRBV6-5
abundance: -
d_gene: -
j_gene: TRBJ1-2
CDR3aa: CASKPTWNYGYTF
CDR3nt: TGTGCCAGCAAACCGACATGGAACTATGGCTACACCTTC